This T cell receptor (beta chain) was identified in a study of OX40 agonist ivuxolimab in advanced cancers. The study's findings and limits: There were, on average, more expanded clones in CD8+ T cells than in CD4+. Antigens targeted by the expanded peripheral T cells were not determined.

Sequencing used immunoSEQ multiplex PCR; TCRdb keeps in-frame clones, though not all of them. This sample has around 60,000 clones, with 77% found just once. Germline loops: CDR1 LNHNV, CDR2 YYDKDF (reference sequence). The CDR3 sequence is 16 residues long. Unmatched junction bases numbered 3, after V lost 0 bases and J lost 0 bases. With respect to this clone: As yet, its antigen is unknown.

The V gene is TRBV15, the J gene TRBJ2-7, with 9 bases lining up with TRBD1. This specimen consisted of CD4+ or CD8+ T cells sorted from blood, obtained in a trial of the OX40 agonist ivuxolimab. The sequence came from an adult with an advanced solid tumor such as melanoma, head and neck, liver or kidney cancer. The CDR3 loop is CATSREVTGGSYEQYF. The CDR3 nucleotides read TGTGCCACCAGCAGAGAGGTGACAGGGGGCTCCTACGAGCAGTACTTC.